Described below is a single T cell receptor beta chain sequence and its context. The sample comes from a study of blood T cell repertoires in COVID-19. Study in general: The samples span acute and convalescent COVID-19 from the United States, Italy and Spain. Sources were T cells, B-cell-depleted T cells, or PBMCs; the material itself was cDNA or gDNA.

Per the authors' pipeline: Amplified reference gene primers provided the basis for estimating nucleated cell counts. The repertoire was sequenced with immunoSEQ multiplex PCR; TCRdb's copy has only in-frame clones and lacks some. Clone size and the V and J calls come from that table; the DNA yielded D and trimming. The table includes roughly 54,000 clones, 90% to 95% detected once. Trimming cost V 10 bases and J 3 bases; bases outside gene matches: 17. The CDR3 runs to 16 residues. CDR1 and CDR2 from the germline V gene are LNHDA and SQIVND (reference sequence). Sequenced material: peripheral blood. The chain combines TRBV19 with TRBJ2-5; 7 nucleotides agree with TRBD1. The receptor was isolated from a woman in her sixties or seventies with active or convalescent COVID-19. This CDR3 reads CATRPQNRGGEETQYF. The CDR3 DNA reads as TGTGCCACAAGACCCCAAAACAGGGGTGGTGAAGAGACCCAGTACTTC.